These 27 T cell receptor beta chains were sequenced from one sample in a study of cytomegalovirus exposure and HLA in healthy donors. PCR used 60 Vbeta primers and 13 Jbeta primers. Assay used: immunoSEQ multiplex PCR; TCRdb lists only in-frame clones, some missing. The sample shows some 130,000 clones, about 77% of them seen only once. The sequenced sample was PBMCs. These receptors were taken from a woman in her thirties or forties in good health and CMV-seronegative.

The rearrangement joins TRBV5-6 to TRBJ2-7; D not resolved. In germline, CDR1 is SGHDT, CDR2 YYEEEE. This CDR3 has 12 amino acids. Trimming left V 1 base short and J 6 bases short, with 8 bases between. The CDR3 here is CASSLLSCEQYF. CDR3 nucleotides: TGTGCCAGCAGCTTGCTGTCTTGCGAGCAGTACTTC.

The chain uses TRBV20-1 and TRBJ1-2; D might be TRBD1 (6 bases). Germline-derived CDR1 and CDR2 are DFQATT and SNEGSKA (reference sequence). The CDR3 length is 11 residues. V dropped 5 bases and J dropped 4 bases, with 8 bases sitting between them. The chain's CDR3 is CSAQGRYGYTF. CDR3 nucleotides: TGCAGTGCTCAGGGGCGCTATGGCTACACCTTC.

The rearrangement links TRBV19 to TRBJ2-1; 8 bases fit TRBD2. The germline CDR1 and CDR2 sequences are LNHDA and SQIVND (reference sequence). This CDR3 is built from 14 residues. After removal of 7 bases from V and 4 bases from J, the junction contained 6 bases not matched to a gene. The CDR3 sequence: CASNSGGPYNEQFF. The CDR3 coding sequence is TGTGCCAGTAACTCGGGGGGGCCGTACAATGAGCAGTTCTTC.

This chain uses TRBV13 with TRBJ1-2; 7 bases map to TRBD1. Per the germline V gene, CDR1 is PRHDT and CDR2 is FYEKMQ (reference sequence). This CDR3 has 17 residues. Germline trimming cut 5 bases from V and 0 bases from J; bases unmatched to any gene: 12. The CDR3 DNA sequence: TGTGCCAGCAGCCGCAATACGCCAGGGGGGTCTAACTATGGCTACACCTTC. It translates to CASSRNTPGGSNYGYTF. Together with reference TRBV13 and TRBJ1-2, the CDR3 gives the full variable domain: AAGVIQSPRHLIKEKRETATLKCYPIPRHDTVYWYQQGPGQDPQFLISFYEKMQSDKGSIPDRFSAQQFSDYHSELNMSSLELGDSALYFCASSRNTPGGSNYGYTFGSGTRLTVV.

The chain has TRBV4-1 and TRBJ2-1; no firm D call. CDR3 length: 16 amino acids. Trimming cost V 4 bases and J 0 bases, with 13 bases left between them. Per germline, CDR1 MGHRA and CDR2 YSYEKL. The CDR3 DNA is TGCGCCAGCAGCCCCGGGTTTTCGTTCTCCTACAATGAGCAGTTCTTC. Translation: CASSPGFSFSYNEQFF.

As regards this clone: The junction and the germline gene differ at one end; a read error may be behind it. The chain combines TRBV5-1 with TRBJ1-2, with D perhaps matching TRBD1 (5 bases). Germline V gives CDR1 SGHRS, CDR2 YFSETQ. The CDR3 contains 14 residues. The CDR3 reads CVSSLATDYYGYTF. The CDR3 bases are TGCGTCAGCAGCTTGGCGACAGATTACTATGGCTACACCTTC.

This chain joins TRBV6-5 and TRBJ1-2; tentatively, D is TRBD1 (5 bases). The germline CDR1 and CDR2 sequences are MNHEY and SVGAGI. The germline V and J ends were trimmed by 2 bases and 1 base, with 14 bases remaining between them. The CDR3 has 16 amino acids. In nucleotides, the CDR3 is TGTGCCAGCAGTTACCGGCAGGGAATTATTAACTATGGCTACACCTTC. This sequence encodes CASSYRQGIINYGYTF.

The chain combines TRBV5-4 with TRBJ2-1; the D gene is possibly TRBD2 (6 bases). This CDR3 has 16 residues. The germline V and J ends were trimmed by 2 bases and 0 bases, with 12 bases remaining between them. Germline V CDR1 and CDR2: SGHNT, YYREEE (reference sequence). CDR3 DNA: TGTGCCAGCAGCTTCGGCGGGGTAAACTCCTACAATGAGCAGTTCTTC. Translated, it gives CASSFGGVNSYNEQFF.

This clone was observed a few times. This sequence joins TRBV13 and TRBJ2-5; 9 positions agree with TRBD2. The CDR3 has 16 amino acids. Unmatched junction bases numbered 8, after V lost 6 bases and J lost 0 bases. CDR1 is PRHDT and CDR2 is FYEKMQ in the germline V gene (reference sequence). The CDR3 region is CASSQKRGVYQETQYF. The CDR3 nucleotides are TGTGCCAGCAGTCAAAAGCGGGGGGTGTACCAAGAGACCCAGTACTTC.

V usage is TRBV9 and J usage is TRBJ2-3; 13 nucleotides match TRBD2. Germline CDR1 and CDR2: SGDLS and YYNGEE. J was trimmed by 2 bases and V by 0 bases; bases with no gene match: 15. This CDR3 spans 21 amino acids. The CDR3 DNA follows: TGTGCCAGCAGCGTAGAAGGGGGACTAGCGGGGACCTCGTCGACCACAGATACGCAGTATTTT. Encoded protein: CASSVEGGLAGTSSTTDTQYF.

A few counts support this clone. This chain uses TRBV5-1 with TRBJ1-6; D gene uncertain. Germline loops: CDR1 SGHRS, CDR2 YFSETQ. CDR3 size: 14 residues. The V end was cut by 1 base, the J end by 8 bases, with 10 bases between. The CDR3 DNA reads TGCGCCAGCAGCTTGAAGGTCGGAGATTCACCCCTCCACTTT. Protein product: CASSLKVGDSPLHF.

The chain links TRBV7-3 to TRBJ2-7; maybe TRBD2 (5 bases). Germline-derived CDR1 and CDR2 are SGHTA and FQGTGA. The CDR3 consists of 14 residues. The germline V and J ends were trimmed by 5 bases and 3 bases, with 14 bases remaining between them. The chain's CDR3 is CASSPGLGSYEQYF. The CDR3, as DNA: TGTGCCAGCAGCCCTGGACTGGGCAGCTACGAGCAGTACTTC.

In this sample, this clone turned up a few times. V usage is TRBV27 and J usage is TRBJ2-7; a possible D gene is TRBD1 (6 bases). Germline CDR1 and CDR2: MNHEY and SMNVEV (reference sequence). The length of the CDR3 is 13 residues. Between the trimmed V and J ends, which lost 5 bases and 5 bases, there was a span of 13 bases. CDR3 coding DNA: TGTGCCAGCAGTCTTTTCGACAGGCACGAGCAGTACTTC. As protein: CASSLFDRHEQYF.

J is TRBJ2-7 and V is TRBV5-1; the match to TRBD2 covers 9 bases. The CDR3 runs 13 residues. Germline V gene data show CDR1 as SGHRS and CDR2 as YFSETQ. V lost 6 bases, J lost 5 bases, and 6 bases stayed unmatched. The CDR3 here is CASKAGGPDEQYF. CDR3 bases: TGCGCCAGCAAGGCGGGGGGGCCGGACGAGCAGTACTTC.

The rearrangement joins TRBV5-4 to TRBJ2-5; D is possibly TRBD1 (5 bases). This CDR3 contains 13 residues. Deletions cut 6 bases from V and 1 base from J, with 10 bases between. Germline V gene sequence: CDR1 SGHNT, CDR2 YYREEE (reference sequence). The CDR3, as DNA: TGTGCCAGCACCTCGACAGTCCAAGAGACCCAGTACTTC. Protein: CASTSTVQETQYF.

The V call is TRBV7-3, the J call TRBJ2-5, with a weak D call TRBD2 (5 bases). This CDR3 contains 14 residues. CDR1 and CDR2 (germline): SGHTA, FQGTGA. V was clipped by 5 bases and J by 3 bases, with 13 bases between them. This CDR3 is CASSGTGRKETQYF. The CDR3 DNA sequence: TGTGCCAGCAGCGGAACGGGGAGAAAAGAGACCCAGTACTTC.

In DNA, the CDR3 is TGTGCCAGCAGCCAAGAAGCGGCGAATTCACCCCTCCACTTT. This codes for CASSQEAANSPLHF. The V and J genes are TRBV4-2 and TRBJ1-6; D not certain. CDR1 is LGHNA, CDR2 YNFKEQ, per germline. The ends were cut back, 0 bases at V and 7 bases at J, with 7 bases in the middle. The CDR3 is 14 residues long.

The gene calls are TRBV19 and TRBJ1-2; 11 bases match TRBD1. The germline V gene has CDR1 LNHDA and CDR2 SQIVND (reference sequence). The junction had 8 bases not matched to a gene; V was cut back by 2 bases and J by 6 bases. The CDR3 loop spans 16 amino acids. CDR3: CASSISGTGGFDGYTF. CDR3 nucleotides: TGTGCCAGTAGTATATCCGGGACAGGGGGATTCGATGGCTACACCTTC.

This sequence joins TRBV5-1 and TRBJ2-5; 9 bases match TRBD2. This CDR3 is 15 amino acids long. Germline CDR1 reads SGHRS; CDR2 reads YFSETQ. V trimming: 2 bases; J trimming: 5 bases; junction bases outside the gene matches: 7. This chain's CDR3 is CASSFGLASDETQYF. In nucleotides, the CDR3 is TGCGCCAGCAGCTTCGGACTAGCGTCTGATGAGACCCAGTACTTC.

The chain joins TRBV9 to TRBJ1-2; no firm D call. Trimming stripped 4 bases from V and 3 bases from J, with 7 bases between. Germline assignment: CDR1 SGDLS and CDR2 YYNGEE. The CDR3 extends over 12 amino acids. The CDR3, as DNA: TGTGCCAGCAGCACGGAGGACTATGGCTACACCTTC. Translated, it gives CASSTEDYGYTF. The entire variable domain, with the rest obtained from reference TRBV9 and TRBJ1-2, is as follows: DSGVTQTPKHLITATGQRVTLRCSPRSGDLSVYWYQQSLDQGLQFLIQYYNGEERAKGNILERFSAQQFPDLHSELNLSSLELGDSALYFCASSTEDYGYTFGSGTRLTVV.

This sequence joins TRBV2 and TRBJ1-5; tentatively, D is TRBD1 (6 bases). The CDR3 totals 13 residues. CDR1 is SNHLY, CDR2 FYNNEI, per germline. Trimming shortened V by 5 bases and J by 3 bases, and 8 bases separated the two germline ends. The CDR3 nucleotides are TGTGCCAGCAGTCGACAGGTCAATCAGCCCCAGCATTTT. Its protein is CASSRQVNQPQHF.

The chain combines TRBV7-9 with TRBJ2-7, with D hard to call. The germline V gene encodes CDR1 SEHNR and CDR2 FQNEAQ (reference sequence). The CDR3 runs to 12 residues. V was cut by 3 bases and J by 3 bases, with 6 bases left in between. The CDR3 nucleotides are TGTGCCAGCAGCTTGCAGAACTACGAGCAGTACTTC. This translates into CASSLQNYEQYF.

The chain uses TRBV28 and TRBJ2-7; 11 bases align to TRBD1. The V and J ends lost 5 bases and 5 bases, in that order; junction bases with no gene match: 8. CDR1 is MDHEN, CDR2 SYDVKM, per germline. This CDR3 has 15 residues. CDR3 DNA sequence: TGTGCCAGCAGTATACCGGACAGGGGGCGCGACGAGCAGTACTTC. It specifies CASSIPDRGRDEQYF.

The chain carries TRBV19 and TRBJ2-6; TRBD1 might be the D (7 bases). Germline V lookup: CDR1 LNHDA, CDR2 SQIVND (reference sequence). The V and J ends lost 5 bases and 0 bases respectively, with 11 bases between them. This CDR3 region has 16 residues. This CDR3 is CASSLQGGSGANVLTF. The CDR3 nucleotides are TGTGCCAGTAGTCTCCAGGGGGGCTCTGGGGCCAACGTCCTGACTTTC.

This chain connects TRBV18 to TRBJ1-1; D is ambiguous. Germline V gene lookup returns CDR1 KGHSH and CDR2 LQKENI. Trimming pared 3 bases from V and 1 base from J, leaving 18 bases between. There are 17 residues in the CDR3. The DNA of the CDR3 is TGTGCCAGCTCACCGGTTATTCGGAGCACACAGAACACTGAAGCTTTCTTT. It translates to CASSPVIRSTQNTEAFF.

The V gene is TRBV9, the J gene TRBJ2-5; 9 nucleotides match TRBD1. The V segment lost 4 bases and the J segment 5 bases; nucleotides outside the gene matches: 9. Germline-derived CDR1 and CDR2 are SGDLS and YYNGEE. The CDR3 is made up of 15 amino acids. DNA of the CDR3: TGTGCCAGCAGCTTGGGACAGGGAGTGAGGGAGACCCAGTACTTC. Translated: CASSLGQGVRETQYF.

There are a few counts of this clone. The chain has TRBV2 and TRBJ1-1; a weak D match, TRBD1 (5 bases). Germline assignment: CDR1 SNHLY and CDR2 FYNNEI. This CDR3 comprises 15 residues. The germline V and J ends were trimmed by 6 bases and 0 bases, with 14 bases remaining between them. CDR3 coding DNA: TGTGCCAGCAGGGAGGGGCGGGGGATGAACACTGAAGCTTTCTTT. This gives the protein CASREGRGMNTEAFF.